This record concerns one TCR beta chain sequence. V dropped 6 bases and J dropped 8 bases, with 13 bases sitting between them. The CDR3 has 12 amino acids. CDR1 and CDR2 (germline): SGHDT, YYEEEE. The sample is drawn from a study of T cell changes during pregnancy in multiple sclerosis. Method: immunoSEQ multiplex PCR; TCRdb's copy keeps in-frame clones and lacks some. The table records under 70,000 clones, approximately 92% of them present only once. The chain has TRBV5-6 and TRBJ2-3, with TRBD1 as a possible D gene (6 bases). This specimen was peripheral blood, taken in the third trimester of pregnancy. The receptor comes from a female donor in good health, enrolled as a control in a pregnancy study. The CDR3 DNA sequence: TGTGCCAGCACCTCCGTAGGGGGTACGCAGTATTTT. Translation: CASTSVGGTQYF.